These 30 T cell receptor beta chains share one sample of origin, sequenced in a study of post-analysis software for immune sequencing data. The study, taken as a whole, reports: Patients carried several TRBV segments more frequently than controls did, and TRBV5-6, TRBV5-1 and TRBV20-1 were among them.

The TCR beta cDNA libraries contained unique molecular identifiers. TCRdb independently ran MiXCR on the PCR reads; one entry per CDR3 protein. The sample has roughly 410,000 distinct CDR3 sequences, around 33% seen once. These receptors are not linked to any known antigen. The sequenced sample consisted of blood. The origin of the receptors is a girl between 10 and 17 years old with multiple sclerosis.

The chain has TRBV4-1 and TRBJ1-1; no firm D call. The CDR3 contains 13 residues. Trimming removed 2 bases at V and 1 base at J, with 5 bases between. CDR1 and CDR2 (germline): MGHRA, YSYEKL. The CDR3 DNA follows: TGCGCCAGCAGCCAAATGGGGAACACTGAAGCTTTCTTT. Amino acids: CASSQMGNTEAFF.

In its sample, this clonotype was seen a few times. The chain employs TRBV4-1 and TRBJ2-4; tentative D call: TRBD1 (5 bases). Germline V gives CDR1 MGHRA, CDR2 YSYEKL. V shed 0 bases and J shed 10 bases, with 10 bases lying between them. CDR3 size: 13 residues. The chain's CDR3 is CASSQEGDRIQYF. CDR3 nucleotide sequence: TGCGCCAGCAGCCAAGAAGGGGATCGGATTCAGTACTTC.

The chain carries TRBV29-1 and TRBJ1-2; TRBD1 aligns across 8 bases. This CDR3 contains 14 residues. Germline V lookup: CDR1 SQVTM, CDR2 ANQGSEA. V lost 7 bases to trimming and J lost 1 base; unmatched junction nucleotides: 8. The CDR3 here is CSATGQADNYGYTF. CDR3 bases: TGCAGCGCCACGGGACAGGCCGATAACTATGGCTACACCTTC.

The J gene is TRBJ1-5, the V gene TRBV6-1; TRBD1 might be the D (6 bases). The CDR3 length is 17 residues. Germline V CDR1 and CDR2: MNHNS, SASEGT. Trimming removed 10 bases at V and 2 bases at J, with 24 bases between. Here the CDR3 reads CATRGTKGGKGNQPQHF. The CDR3 DNA reads as TGTGCCACCCGAGGTACTAAGGGGGGCAAGGGCAATCAGCCCCAGCATTTT.

The CDR3 here is CASSPGRGSYEQYF. Here the CDR3 DNA reads TGTGCCAGCTCACCTGGTCGAGGCTCCTACGAGCAGTACTTC. The rearrangement joins TRBV18 to TRBJ2-7; the D is unclear. V was pared by 3 bases and J by 0 bases, with 9 bases between. This CDR3 has 14 amino acids. Looked up from germline, CDR1 is KGHSH and CDR2 is LQKENI.

This clonotype was seen a few times. The chain links TRBV10-3 to TRBJ2-3; D might be TRBD1 (7 bases). The V end lost 6 bases, the J end lost 3 bases, and 16 bases lay between the germline ends. The CDR3 runs 15 residues. From germline, CDR1 is ENHRY and CDR2 SYGVKD. The CDR3 DNA follows: TGTGCCATCAGGGAGGGGGCATTGGAAACAGATACGCAGTATTTT. Encoded protein: CAIREGALETDTQYF.

The table lists this clonotype with a few counts. V is TRBV29-1 and J is TRBJ1-5; unclear D gene. There are 13 residues in the CDR3. V dropped 4 bases and J dropped 3 bases, with 10 bases sitting between them. In germline, CDR1 is SQVTM, CDR2 ANQGSEA. The CDR3 bases are TGCAGCGTTGGTGGGAAGCCCAATCAGCCCCAGCATTTT. Amino acids: CSVGGKPNQPQHF. The entire variable domain, with the rest obtained from reference TRBV29-1 and TRBJ1-5, is as follows: SAVISQKPSRDICQRGTSLTIQCQVDSQVTMMFWYRQQPGQSLTLIATANQGSEATYESGFVIDKFPISRPNLTFSTLTVSNMSPEDSSIYLCSVGGKPNQPQHFGDGTRLSIL.

This clonotype has just a few counts. CDR3 sequence (DNA): TGCAGCGTTGTGCCCTTGAGCTCCTACAATGAGCAGTTCTTC. As protein: CSVVPLSSYNEQFF. The genes are TRBV29-1 and TRBJ2-1; no clear D. CDR3 size: 14 residues. V dropped 4 bases and J dropped 0 bases, with 10 bases sitting between them. Germline loops: CDR1 SQVTM, CDR2 ANQGSEA.

This clonotype was recorded a few times. The V call is TRBV7-2, the J call TRBJ2-4; the D is unclear. The J call may be wrong; the DNA end is better matched by TRBJ2-7. The CDR3 is 13 residues long. Germline V lookup: CDR1 SGHTA, CDR2 FQGNSA. The CDR3 spells CASTGYKSHEQYF. The CDR3 DNA reads as TGTGCCAGCACGGGCTATAAGTCTCACGAGCAGTACTTC.

This clonotype was observed a handful of times. V is TRBV7-9 and J is TRBJ2-5, with unresolved D. V lost 3 bases, J lost 5 bases, and 13 bases lay in between. This CDR3 is 14 amino acids long. Germline V gene data show CDR1 as SEHNR and CDR2 as FQNEAQ (reference sequence). CDR3 sequence reads: CASSFRLDGETQYF. DNA for the CDR3: TGTGCCAGCAGCTTCCGACTCGACGGGGAGACCCAGTACTTC.

The chain joins TRBV7-8 to TRBJ2-7; D perhaps matches TRBD1 (6 bases). V dropped 5 bases and J dropped 5 bases, with 22 bases sitting between them. CDR3 length equals 16 residues. Germline V CDR1 and CDR2: SGHVS, FQNEAQ. CDR3 loop: CASSGFPRRRDNEQYF. The CDR3, as DNA: TGTGCCAGCAGCGGGTTCCCACGCCGAAGGGACAACGAGCAGTACTTC.

This clonotype was counted a few times. The chain is built from TRBV10-3 and TRBJ2-7; TRBD1 agrees at 9 bases. The CDR3 consists of 13 residues. CDR1 and CDR2 from the germline V gene are ENHRY and SYGVKD. The V gene end was trimmed by 6 bases and the J gene end by 3 bases; junction bases not matched to a gene: 3. The CDR3, as DNA: TGTGCCATCAGCGAGGACAGGGGCTACGAGCAGTACTTC. The encoded protein is CAISEDRGYEQYF.

The V gene is TRBV28, the J gene TRBJ1-5; TRBD1 matches at 8 bases. CDR1 MDHEN and CDR2 SYDVKM come from the germline V gene. Trimming removed 6 bases from V and 7 bases from J; junction bases left unmatched: 11. This CDR3 comprises 15 residues. CDR3 region: CASRVRTGTRQPQHF. In nucleotides, the CDR3 is TGTGCCAGCAGAGTTCGGACAGGGACTAGGCAGCCCCAGCATTTT.

This clonotype was seen many times. The chain recombines TRBV10-2 with TRBJ2-5; D may be TRBD1 or TRBD2 (6 bases each). The length of the CDR3 is 15 residues. From germline, CDR1 is WSHSY and CDR2 SAAADI. V lost 6 bases to trimming and J lost 5 bases, with 19 bases between them. The CDR3 loop reads CASSYSGARRETQYF. In nucleotides, the CDR3 is TGCGCCAGCAGCTATTCGGGGGCGCGAAGGGAGACCCAGTACTTC.

The chain recombines TRBV6-4 with TRBJ2-1; the D gene is possibly TRBD2 (6 bases). The CDR3 extends over 14 amino acids. Trimming stripped 0 bases from V and 7 bases from J, with 10 bases between. Germline V gene sequence: CDR1 MRHNA, CDR2 SNTAGT. As DNA, the CDR3 is TGTGCCAGCAGTGACTCGGGGGGACTGAATGAGCAGTTCTTC. It codes for CASSDSGGLNEQFF.

V usage is TRBV3-1 and J usage is TRBJ2-7; a possible D gene is TRBD1 (6 bases). The V gene lost 3 bases and the J gene lost 6 bases, with 9 bases spanning the gap. Germline V gene lookup returns CDR1 LGHDT and CDR2 YNNKEL (reference sequence). The CDR3 extends over 12 amino acids. This chain's CDR3 is CASSHTGCEQYF. In nucleotides, the CDR3 is TGTGCCAGCAGCCACACAGGGTGCGAGCAGTACTTC.

This CDR3 reads CASSRPNGGRYNEQFF. DNA of the CDR3: TGTGCCAGCAGTCGCCCCAATGGGGGGCGTTACAATGAGCAGTTCTTC. The chain joins TRBV6-5 to TRBJ2-1; D may match TRBD1 or TRBD2 (6 bases each). Trimming stripped 5 bases from V and 4 bases from J, with 18 bases between. The germline V gene has CDR1 MNHEY and CDR2 SVGAGI. This CDR3 comprises 16 residues.

J is TRBJ2-7 and V is TRBV19, with 11 bases lining up with TRBD1. The V gene end was trimmed by 6 bases and the J gene end by 3 bases; junction bases not matched to a gene: 7. This CDR3 is 15 amino acids long. Per germline, CDR1 LNHDA and CDR2 SQIVND (reference sequence). CDR3 amino acids: CASSLWDRGIYEQYF. CDR3 in DNA: TGTGCCAGTAGCCTCTGGGACAGGGGGATCTACGAGCAGTACTTC. Based on the CDR3 plus reference TRBV19 and TRBJ2-7, the full variable domain is DGGITQSPKYLFRKEGQNVTLSCEQNLNHDAMYWYRQDPGQGLRLIYYSQIVNDFQKGDIAEGYSVSREKKESFPLTVTSAQKNPTAFYLCASSLWDRGIYEQYFGPGTRLTVT.

CDR3: CASSQDRGAQETQYF. CDR3 DNA: TGTGCCAGCAGCCAGGACAGGGGCGCCCAAGAGACCCAGTACTTC. V and J are TRBV7-9 and TRBJ2-5, with 9 nucleotides matching TRBD1. The CDR3 spans 15 residues. The ends lost 5 bases at V and 1 base at J; junction bases unmatched: 5. The germline gives CDR1 SEHNR, CDR2 FQNEAQ (reference sequence).

The chain couples TRBV20-1 to TRBJ1-1, with a possible D match to TRBD1 (5 bases). The CDR3 length is 10 residues. V gave up 8 bases and J gave up 6 bases, with 10 bases separating them. Germline V gives CDR1 DFQATT, CDR2 SNEGSKA (reference sequence). CDR3 nucleotides: TGCAGTATACGCAGGGCTGAAGCTTTCTTT. This sequence encodes CSIRRAEAFF.

V usage is TRBV4-1 and J usage is TRBJ2-4; D uncertain. Trimming removed 6 bases at V and 13 bases at J, with 16 bases between. CDR1 and CDR2 (germline): MGHRA, YSYEKL. The CDR3 has 12 amino acids. CDR3 amino acids: CASRDAAYVQYF. In DNA form, the CDR3 reads TGCGCCAGCAGAGACGCTGCCTACGTGCAGTACTTC.

This clonotype was seen more than once but under ten times. The V and J genes are TRBV20-1 and TRBJ1-1; the match to TRBD1 covers 7 bases. This CDR3 has 14 residues. CDR1 and CDR2 from the germline V gene are DFQATT and SNEGSKA (reference sequence). V shed 6 bases, J shed 3 bases, and the junction held 10 bases outside the gene matches. The CDR3 region is CSAGRGEGDTEAFF. The CDR3 bases are TGCAGTGCCGGCAGGGGGGAGGGAGACACTGAAGCTTTCTTT.

The chain carries TRBV19 and TRBJ1-2, with D possibly matching TRBD1 (6 bases). The CDR3 totals 15 residues. V was clipped by 5 bases and J by 4 bases, with 17 bases between them. From germline, CDR1 is LNHDA and CDR2 SQIVND (reference sequence). For the CDR3, the DNA is TGTGCCAGTAGTCTCCCGGGGGGGCAACTCTATGGCTACACCTTC. Translation: CASSLPGGQLYGYTF.

The V call is TRBV10-3, the J call TRBJ1-5; D is undetermined. The CDR3 length is 13 residues. The germline V gene encodes CDR1 ENHRY and CDR2 SYGVKD. V was pared by 0 bases and J by 6 bases, with 6 bases between. The CDR3 loop reads CAISESKGQPQHF. DNA of the CDR3: TGTGCCATCAGTGAGTCGAAGGGTCAGCCCCAGCATTTT.

This clonotype has more than one count but fewer than ten. This rearrangement joins TRBV7-9 to TRBJ1-5; D unresolved. The ends were cut back, 3 bases at V and 6 bases at J, with 12 bases in the middle. This CDR3 region has 14 residues. Germline lookup yields CDR1 SEHNR and CDR2 FQNEAQ (reference sequence). CDR3 sequence (DNA): TGTGCCAGCAGCTTGGCCGGGTCTCCTCAGCCCCAGCATTTT. Its protein is CASSLAGSPQPQHF. The whole variable domain, filled in from reference TRBV7-9 and TRBJ1-5, reads DTGVSQNPRHKITKRGQNVTFRCDPISEHNRLYWYRQTLGQGPEFLTYFQNEAQLEKSRLLSDRFSAERPKGSFSTLEIQRTEQGDSAMYLCASSLAGSPQPQHFGDGTRLSIL.

This chain links TRBV12-3 or TRBV12-4 with TRBJ2-3; 8 nucleotides line up with TRBD2. The CDR3 has 16 residues. With V trimmed by 5 bases and J by 2 bases, 9 bases remained unmatched. This chain's CDR3 is CASSPDGGGITDTQYF. The CDR3 bases are TGTGCCAGCAGTCCTGACGGGGGGGGAATCACAGATACGCAGTATTTT.

This clonotype was picked up one time. The chain combines TRBV11-2 with TRBJ1-1; TRBD1 is a possible D gene (5 bases). The CDR3 runs 17 residues. The V end lost 4 bases, the J end lost 4 bases, and 22 bases lay between the germline ends. CDR1 and CDR2 from the germline V gene are SGHAT and FQNNGV. Written as DNA, the CDR3 is TGTGCCAGCAGCTCTTCAGGGACTGGGGGAAGTGGCACTGAAGCTTTCTTT. Its translation is CASSSSGTGGSGTEAFF. Together with reference TRBV11-2 and TRBJ1-1, the CDR3 gives the full variable domain: EAGVAQSPRYKIIEKRQSVAFWCNPISGHATLYWYQQILGQGPKLLIQFQNNGVVDDSQLPKDRFSAERLKGVDSTLKIQPAKLEDSAVYLCASSSSGTGGSGTEAFFGQGTRLTVV.

The rearrangement links TRBV28 to TRBJ2-7; weak D call: TRBD1 (6 bases). Trimming took off 3 bases at V and 5 bases at J, with 17 bases between the two ends. Germline CDR1 MDHEN, CDR2 SYDVKM. The CDR3 consists of 15 residues. The CDR3 nucleotides are TGTGCCAGCAGTTTTGCCCCCACAGGGAACAACGAGCAGTACTTC. Its translation is CASSFAPTGNNEQYF.

This clonotype was counted only a few times. The chain recombines TRBV20-1 with TRBJ2-1; 14 positions match TRBD2. The ends lost 4 bases at V and 8 bases at J; junction bases unmatched: 4. Germline assignment: CDR1 DFQATT and CDR2 SNEGSKA (reference sequence). The CDR3 length is 14 residues. This CDR3 is CSAKTSGGAYEQFF. Here the CDR3 DNA reads TGCAGTGCTAAGACTAGCGGGGGGGCATATGAGCAGTTCTTC.

V and J are TRBV7-2 and TRBJ2-7; TRBD2 agrees at 8 bases. CDR3 size: 14 residues. Germline CDR1 SGHTA, CDR2 FQGNSA. V lost 5 bases, J lost 6 bases, and 9 bases stayed unmatched. The CDR3: CASSGLAHVCEQYF. In DNA, the CDR3 is TGTGCCAGCAGCGGACTAGCCCACGTCTGCGAGCAGTACTTC.